Shown below are 28 T cell receptor beta chains from a single sample sequenced in a study of blood T cell repertoires in COVID-19. Sequencing was performed with immunoSEQ multiplex PCR; in TCRdb, only in-frame clones are kept and a portion is missing. The top ten clones hold about 2.2% of a sample with 100,000 to 120,000 clones, just over 85% of them seen once. Sequencing was carried out using peripheral blood. All receptors derive from a human donor in a cohort sampled during active COVID-19.

The chain combines TRBV2 with TRBJ2-7, with 8 bases matching TRBD2. This CDR3 comprises 14 residues. Germline CDR1 and CDR2: SNHLY and FYNNEI. The ends lost 4 bases at V and 2 bases at J; junction bases unmatched: 4. The CDR3 DNA sequence: TGTGCCAGCAGTGTCGAGCGGGGGCCCTACGAGCAGTACTTC. Its protein is CASSVERGPYEQYF.

The chain has TRBV21-1 and TRBJ2-3; the table's D call, TRBD2, was not checked against the DNA. TRBV21-1 is recorded as a pseudogene. This CDR3 has 17 residues. CDR3 amino acids: CASSCNGRSLSTDTQYF. The CDR3 DNA reads TGTGCCAGCAGCTGTAACGGGAGGTCCCTAAGCACAGATACGCAGTATTTT.

This chain connects TRBV7-9 to TRBJ2-3; 13 positions match TRBD2. The V gene's germline CDR1 is SEHNR and CDR2 FQNEAQ (reference sequence). With V trimmed by 5 bases and J by 2 bases, 7 bases remained unmatched. The CDR3 covers 17 residues. The CDR3 region has the DNA TGTGCCAGCAGCCAACTGACTAGCGGGGGGCCCACAGATACGCAGTATTTT. It specifies CASSQLTSGGPTDTQYF.

This clone is a singleton in its sample. The genes are TRBV7-8 and TRBJ2-7; D unresolved. The length of the CDR3 is 14 residues. V gave up 0 bases and J gave up 4 bases, with 10 bases separating them. CDR1 is SGHVS and CDR2 is FQNEAQ in the germline V gene. CDR3 region: CASSLALEAYEQYF. The CDR3 nucleotides read TGTGCCAGCAGCTTAGCCCTTGAGGCTTACGAGCAGTACTTC.

This clone was found once. This chain uses TRBV12-3 or TRBV12-4 with TRBJ2-7, with D perhaps TRBD1 (6 bases). There are 12 residues in the CDR3. Trimming cost V 5 bases and J 4 bases, with 9 bases left between them. DNA for the CDR3: TGTGCCAGCAGTAGAGGGGGTTACGAGCAGTACTTC. This translates into CASSRGGYEQYF.

The J gene is TRBJ2-1, the V gene TRBV6-6; 10 nucleotides match TRBD2. The V gene end was trimmed by 5 bases and the J gene end by 7 bases; junction bases not matched to a gene: 32. This CDR3 contains 23 residues. CDR1 is MNHNY and CDR2 is SVGAGI in the germline V gene (reference sequence). Here the CDR3 reads CASSPNPRTSGPRSGPWRNEQFF. In DNA form, the CDR3 reads TGTGCCAGCAGTCCCAACCCCCGGACTAGCGGACCACGGAGTGGGCCCTGGAGAAATGAGCAGTTCTTC.

This chain joins TRBV7-2 and TRBJ1-2; 11 positions agree with TRBD1. The V gene's germline CDR1 is SGHTA and CDR2 FQGNSA. The CDR3 is 15 residues long. The V gene end was trimmed by 3 bases and the J gene end by 11 bases; junction bases not matched to a gene: 11. The CDR3 coding sequence is TGTGCCAGCAGCTTCGGTGTAGGACAGGGGGCCGGGTACACCTTC. The encoded protein is CASSFGVGQGAGYTF. Looking up the rest from reference TRBV7-2 and TRBJ1-2 gives the full variable domain: GAGVSQSPSNKVTEKGKDVELRCDPISGHTALYWYRQSLGQGLEFLIYFQGNSAPDKSGLPSDRFSAERTGGSVSTLTIQRTQQEDSAVYLCASSFGVGQGAGYTFGSGTRLTVV.

This clone appeared a few times. This chain links TRBV7-9 with TRBJ2-7; TRBD2 agrees at 7 bases. Germline V gene sequence: CDR1 SEHNR, CDR2 FQNEAQ (reference sequence). The CDR3 extends over 14 amino acids. V dropped 0 bases and J dropped 5; count of bases not matched to a gene: 4. Here the CDR3 DNA reads TGTGCCAGCAGCTTAGCGGGAGGGCCGAACGAGCAGTACTTC. It is translated as CASSLAGGPNEQYF. Together with reference TRBV7-9 and TRBJ2-7, the CDR3 gives the full variable domain: DTGVSQNPRHKITKRGQNVTFRCDPISEHNRLYWYRQTLGQGPEFLTYFQNEAQLEKSRLLSDRFSAERPKGSFSTLEIQRTEQGDSAMYLCASSLAGGPNEQYFGPGTRLTVT.

The rearrangement links TRBV19 to TRBJ1-6; the D gene is possibly TRBD1 (6 bases). With 6 bases removed from V and 2 bases from J, the gap between germline ends came to 11 bases. CDR1 LNHDA and CDR2 SQIVND come from the germline V gene (reference sequence). The CDR3 has 15 residues. This CDR3 is CASRNRVAYNSPLHF. CDR3 nucleotide sequence: TGTGCCAGTAGAAACAGGGTTGCCTATAATTCACCCCTCCACTTT.

This rearrangement joins TRBV19 to TRBJ1-4, with D possibly being TRBD1 (6 bases). The V and J ends lost 8 bases and 8 bases respectively, with 24 bases between them. CDR1 is LNHDA and CDR2 is SQIVND in the germline V gene (reference sequence). The CDR3 contains 16 residues. The CDR3 sequence is CASSHPGAVRGEKLFF. Written as DNA, the CDR3 is TGTGCCAGTTCTCACCCAGGGGCTGTACGGGGAGAAAAACTGTTTTTT. Full variable domain (rest looked up from reference TRBV19 and TRBJ1-4): DGGITQSPKYLFRKEGQNVTLSCEQNLNHDAMYWYRQDPGQGLRLIYYSQIVNDFQKGDIAEGYSVSREKKESFPLTVTSAQKNPTAFYLCASSHPGAVRGEKLFFGSGTQLSVL.

Only one count was recorded for this clone. The chain links TRBV5-1 to TRBJ2-1; tentatively, D is TRBD2 (6 bases). CDR3 length: 14 residues. V dropped 0 bases and J dropped 5 bases, with 9 bases sitting between them. CDR1 is SGHRS, CDR2 YFSETQ, per germline. The CDR3 here is CASSLGSGDNEQFF. The CDR3 region has the DNA TGCGCCAGCAGCTTGGGTAGCGGTGACAATGAGCAGTTCTTC.

The chain is built from TRBV27 and TRBJ1-5; 8 nucleotides align to TRBD1. The CDR3 is made up of 17 amino acids. The germline V gene has CDR1 MNHEY and CDR2 SMNVEV (reference sequence). Germline trimming cut 0 bases from V and 0 bases from J; bases unmatched to any gene: 4. The DNA for the CDR3 is TGTGCCAGCAGTTTATCCGGGACAGGTTATAGCAATCAGCCCCAGCATTTT. It encodes CASSLSGTGYSNQPQHF.

The chain couples TRBV5-1 to TRBJ2-3, with D perhaps TRBD1 (6 bases). The V gene's germline CDR1 is SGHRS and CDR2 YFSETQ. The length of the CDR3 is 14 residues. The V end lost 4 bases, the J end lost 1 base, and 10 bases lay between the germline ends. CDR3 in amino acids: CASSPPGGTDTQYF. For the CDR3, the DNA is TGCGCCAGCAGCCCCCCAGGGGGCACAGATACGCAGTATTTT.

The chain employs TRBV7-9 and TRBJ2-7; possibly TRBD2 for D (5 bases). CDR3 length: 16 residues. Germline CDR1 is SEHNR and CDR2 is FQNEAQ (reference sequence). V dropped 6 bases and J dropped 0 bases, with 18 bases sitting between them. The CDR3 region has the DNA TGTGCCAGCAGGTCAGTGTCGGGAAAAAGCTCCTACGAGCAGTACTTC. It translates to CASRSVSGKSSYEQYF.

The chain combines TRBV4-2 with TRBJ1-6; no clear D. Looked up from germline, CDR1 is LGHNA and CDR2 is YNFKEQ. The V and J ends lost 0 bases and 0 bases respectively, with 6 bases between them. The CDR3 consists of 16 residues. DNA of the CDR3: TGTGCCAGCAGCCAAGAGGAGGTCTCCTATAATTCACCCCTCCACTTT. Translation: CASSQEEVSYNSPLHF.

The chain is built from TRBV10-3 and TRBJ1-1, with 8 bases aligning to TRBD1. Germline V gene data show CDR1 as ENHRY and CDR2 as SYGVKD. The CDR3 consists of 16 residues. The ends lost 6 bases at V and 1 base at J; junction bases unmatched: 10. CDR3 coding DNA: TGTGCCATCAGCCAGGGGGCAACGTCTTCGAACACTGAAGCTTTCTTT. Protein: CAISQGATSSNTEAFF.

The CDR3: CASSLSGTAYEQYF. CDR3 coding DNA: TGTGCCAGCAGTTTGTCCGGGACAGCCTACGAGCAGTACTTC. This chain connects TRBV27 to TRBJ2-7; the match to TRBD1 covers 7 bases. The CDR3 spans 14 residues. Germline V gives CDR1 MNHEY, CDR2 SMNVEV (reference sequence). V lost 3 bases, J lost 2 bases, and 4 bases stayed unmatched.

The chain carries TRBV5-8 and TRBJ1-5; TRBD1 is a possible D gene (5 bases). Germline V lookup: CDR1 SGHTS, CDR2 YDEGEE. The ends were cut back, 5 bases at V and 3 bases at J, with 18 bases in the middle. This CDR3 spans 16 amino acids. Written as DNA, the CDR3 is TGTGCCAGCAGTGGGGTGCAGGGCCCGATCAATCAGCCCCAGCATTTT. Translation: CASSGVQGPINQPQHF.

The V call is TRBV7-8, the J call TRBJ1-6; 8 bases line up with TRBD1. This CDR3 is built from 15 residues. V lost 5 bases and J lost 7; bases outside the gene matches: 7. CDR1 is SGHVS and CDR2 is FQNEAQ in the germline V gene. The CDR3, as DNA: TGTGCCAGCAGCCCGGGACAGGTTAGGAATTCACCCCTCCACTTT. Protein sequence: CASSPGQVRNSPLHF.

V and J are TRBV27 and TRBJ2-7, with 7 bases matching TRBD1. The CDR3 sequence is 15 residues long. V shed 5 bases and J 0 bases; nucleotides not matched to a gene: 7. Per germline, CDR1 MNHEY and CDR2 SMNVEV (reference sequence). The CDR3 DNA reads TGTGCCAGCAGTGCCCAGCGACAGGGCTCCTACGAGCAGTACTTC. This encodes CASSAQRQGSYEQYF.

The chain carries TRBV5-1 and TRBJ2-7; 12 bases line up with TRBD2. The CDR3 is made up of 14 amino acids. The junction had 0 bases not matched to a gene; V was cut back by 0 bases and J by 5 bases. Per germline, CDR1 SGHRS and CDR2 YFSETQ. The CDR3 region has the DNA TGCGCCAGCAGCTTGGGGACTAGCGGGGACGAGCAGTACTTC. It yields the protein CASSLGTSGDEQYF.

The gene calls are TRBV7-9 and TRBJ1-1, with D possibly being TRBD1 (6 bases). In germline, CDR1 is SEHNR, CDR2 FQNEAQ (reference sequence). CDR3 length: 12 residues. Trimming shortened V by 4 bases and J by 6 bases, and 9 bases separated the two germline ends. CDR3 residues: CASSSGVAEAFF. CDR3 DNA sequence: TGTGCCAGCAGCTCAGGGGTGGCTGAAGCTTTCTTT.

The chain recombines TRBV5-1 with TRBJ2-1; D uncertain. Trimming cost V 2 bases and J 5 bases, with 5 bases left between them. The CDR3 contains 12 residues. CDR1 SGHRS and CDR2 YFSETQ come from the germline V gene. CDR3 DNA sequence: TGCGCCAGCAGCTTATCGGACAATGAGCAGTTCTTC. This gives the protein CASSLSDNEQFF.

This chain connects TRBV21-1 to TRBJ2-7; the table assigns TRBD2, which was not confirmed against the DNA. TRBV21-1 has pseudogene status. The CDR3 totals 14 residues. The CDR3 loop is CASSPSIETYEQYF. CDR3 nucleotides: TGTGCCAGCAGCCCGAGCATAGAAACCTACGAGCAGTACTTC.

This clone was detected only once. The chain employs TRBV5-1 and TRBJ1-2; 9 bases match TRBD1. Germline loops: CDR1 SGHRS, CDR2 YFSETQ. With V trimmed by 7 bases and J by 0 bases, 4 bases remained unmatched. The CDR3 has 14 residues. CDR3 sequence reads: CASSGQGPNYGYTF. CDR3 in DNA: TGCGCCAGCTCGGGACAGGGCCCTAACTATGGCTACACCTTC.

This clone showed up just a few times. The chain carries TRBV7-2 and TRBJ1-3, with 7 positions matching TRBD1. The germline gives CDR1 SGHTA, CDR2 FQGNSA. J lost 0 bases, V lost 6 bases, and 2 bases had no gene match. This CDR3 has 14 amino acids. The CDR3 region is CASSGQVSGNTIYF. CDR3 bases: TGTGCCAGCAGTGGACAGGTCTCTGGAAACACCATATATTTT.

The gene calls are TRBV5-1 and TRBJ2-5; the D gene is possibly TRBD2 (7 bases). The length of the CDR3 is 16 residues. V lost 1 base to trimming and J lost 4 bases, with 17 bases between them. In germline, CDR1 is SGHRS, CDR2 YFSETQ. Written as DNA, the CDR3 is TGCGCCAGCAGCTTGACTCCCGTGGGAGGGGGAGAGACCCAGTACTTC. Translating it yields CASSLTPVGGGETQYF.

The chain links TRBV5-1 to TRBJ2-2, with D unresolved. This CDR3 is 15 amino acids long. V was cut by 7 bases and J by 4 bases, with 17 bases left in between. CDR1 is SGHRS, CDR2 YFSETQ, per germline. The chain's CDR3 is CASRQASTATGELFF. The CDR3, as DNA: TGCGCCAGCCGACAAGCCTCGACGGCCACCGGGGAGCTGTTTTTT.